The T cell receptor beta chain described here comes from a study of regulatory T cells in long-lasting Graves disease. For the study at large: Antithyroid drugs had been given to newly diagnosed Graves' patients for under 3 months.

From germline, CDR1 is SGHRS and CDR2 YFSETQ. V shed 4 bases and J shed 1 base, with 14 bases lying between them. This CDR3 region has 15 residues. General study findings and limits: A limited number of samples was an acknowledged limitation. For persistent Graves' patients, TCR diversity was lower than for newly diagnosed ones.

Time point meaning: newly diagnosed GD, antithyroid drugs for less than 3 months. PBMCs provided the RNA from which the TCR library was made. iRepertoire HTBI primers and Arm-PCR of CDR3 regions built TCR beta libraries. From the multiplex PCR reads, TCRdb called clonotypes with MiXCR, one entry per CDR3 protein. Among approximately 350,000 distinct CDR3 sequences listed, roughly a sixth were seen once. There are many counts of this clonotype. The antigen is unknown. The same sample was also studied in work on T cells in Graves' hyperthyroidism and ophthalmopathy. From that report: Primed by the HTBI set, a first-round RT-PCR was run on the TCR CDR3.

This sequence originates from a man aged 35 to 55 with Graves disease. The chain joins TRBV5-1 to TRBJ1-1; D not certain. The material was peripheral blood mononuclear cells (PBMCs), obtained at new diagnosis, from a patient treated with antithyroid drugs. In DNA form, the CDR3 reads TGCGCCAGCAGCCCTTTGCAAATGGGGAACACTGAAGCTTTCTTT. Its protein product is CASSPLQMGNTEAFF.